These 11 T cell receptor beta chains were sequenced from one sample in a study of blood T cell repertoires in COVID-19. Assay used: immunoSEQ multiplex PCR; TCRdb lists only in-frame clones, some missing. Of 200,000 to 300,000 clones detected, approximately 82% appear once; the ten largest clones hold over 2%. Sequencing used peripheral blood. These receptors originate from a middle-aged man who had recovered from COVID-19.

The CDR3 loop reads CATSRFGTGGYNQPQHF. As DNA, the CDR3 is TGTGCCACCAGCAGGTTTGGGACAGGGGGATACAATCAGCCCCAGCATTTT. The chain links TRBV15 to TRBJ1-5; 11 bases align to TRBD1. The germline V gene encodes CDR1 LNHNV and CDR2 YYDKDF (reference sequence). V lost 3 bases and J lost 3; bases outside the gene matches: 7. The CDR3 sequence is 17 residues long.

The V call is TRBV7-2, the J call TRBJ1-1; D gene unclear. The germline CDR1 and CDR2 sequences are SGHTA and FQGNSA. This CDR3 comprises 14 residues. V was clipped by 4 bases and J by 4 bases, with 13 bases between them. DNA of the CDR3: TGTGCCAGCAGCTCCACGGGGTTGGGCACTGAAGCTTTCTTT. As protein: CASSSTGLGTEAFF.

The V gene is TRBV5-3, the J gene TRBJ1-3, with D possibly matching TRBD1 (6 bases). TRBV5-3 is known as an ORF, though its function is uncertain. Trimming stripped 4 bases from V and 3 bases from J, with 17 bases between. The CDR3 consists of 16 residues. The CDR3 loop reads CARSTRGGQRGNTIYF. CDR3 DNA: TGTGCCAGAAGCACCCGCGGGGGGCAGCGTGGAAACACCATATATTTT.

This clone came up a few times. CDR3 nucleotide sequence: TGCAGCGTTGGGGACAGGGGCGACGAGCAGTACTTC. Protein: CSVGDRGDEQYF. The rearrangement links TRBV29-1 to TRBJ2-7; 10 bases align to TRBD1. Germline CDR1 SQVTM, CDR2 ANQGSEA. This CDR3 has 12 residues. Trimming cost V 4 bases and J 5 bases; bases outside gene matches: 2.

The CDR3 DNA sequence: TGCGCCAGCAGCTATGGTGGGGGCCCGAACACCGGGGAGCTGTTTTTT. Amino acid sequence: CASSYGGGPNTGELFF. The V call is TRBV5-1, the J call TRBJ2-2, with D possibly being TRBD1 (6 bases). Germline CDR1 SGHRS, CDR2 YFSETQ. This CDR3 region has 16 residues. V lost 3 bases to trimming and J lost 0 bases, with 12 bases between them.

The chain recombines TRBV29-1 with TRBJ2-3, with 10 bases aligning to TRBD1. The CDR3 is 12 amino acids. The V segment lost 7 bases and the J segment 3 bases; nucleotides outside the gene matches: 1. From germline, CDR1 is SQVTM and CDR2 ANQGSEA. The CDR3 region is CSGDRGTDTQYF. CDR3 sequence (DNA): TGCAGCGGGGACAGGGGAACAGATACGCAGTATTTT.

The genes are TRBV12-3 or TRBV12-4 and TRBJ1-6, with 7 positions matching TRBD1. With V trimmed by 3 bases and J by 14 bases, 7 bases remained unmatched. The CDR3 is 13 amino acids. Here the CDR3 DNA reads TGTGCCAGCAGTTTCGTAGGGGGCATGGCCCTCCACTTT. As protein: CASSFVGGMALHF.

This clone appeared once. CDR3 region: CASSSAGGLSYNEQFF. Written as DNA, the CDR3 is TGTGCCAGCAGTTCAGCGGGGGGCCTCTCCTACAATGAGCAGTTCTTC. The V and J genes are TRBV5-4 and TRBJ2-1, with 9 bases lining up with TRBD2. This CDR3 spans 16 amino acids. The germline V gene encodes CDR1 SGHNT and CDR2 YYREEE (reference sequence). The junction had 6 bases not matched to a gene; V was cut back by 5 bases and J by 0 bases.

V gene TRBV27 combines with J gene TRBJ1-6; 7 bases line up with TRBD1. Germline-derived CDR1 and CDR2 are MNHEY and SMNVEV (reference sequence). This CDR3 is built from 13 residues. V lost 4 bases, J lost 10 bases, and 4 bases stayed unmatched. The DNA for the CDR3 is TGTGCCAGCAGTTGGGACAGAATATCACCCCTCCACTTT. Translation: CASSWDRISPLHF.

The chain is built from TRBV27 and TRBJ2-3, with D tentatively TRBD1 (6 bases). Germline V CDR1 and CDR2: MNHEY, SMNVEV (reference sequence). V gave up 8 bases and J gave up 0 bases, with 18 bases separating them. The CDR3 totals 16 residues. The CDR3 sequence is CASSRSDSPSTDTQYF. Written as DNA, the CDR3 is TGTGCCAGCTCACGCTCGGACAGTCCTAGCACAGATACGCAGTATTTT.

The genes are TRBV6-4 and TRBJ2-1; D is perhaps TRBD2 (6 bases). Germline CDR1 reads MRHNA; CDR2 reads SNTAGT. The V and J ends lost 6 bases and 2 bases respectively, with 14 bases between them. The CDR3 covers 15 residues. This CDR3 reads CASSRSRETYNEQFF. The DNA for the CDR3 is TGTGCCAGCAGCAGATCCCGGGAGACCTACAATGAGCAGTTCTTC.